Detailed here is one T cell receptor (beta chain). The antigen remains undetermined. Assay used: immunoSEQ multiplex PCR; TCRdb lists only in-frame clones, some missing. Of about 12,000 clones listed, over 70% are singletons. The data belong to a study of somatic mutations in cytotoxic T cells in rheumatoid arthritis. V was pared by 11 bases and J by 7 bases, with 9 bases between. The germline gives CDR1 MNHNS, CDR2 SASEGT. The CDR3 has 10 amino acids. General observations from the study: Just what the expanded CD8+ clones targeted, in terms of antigens, remained unknown. The clonality of CD8+ T cells was not significantly different between rheumatoid arthritis patients and age-matched healthy controls.

Sequencing was done on a sample of CD8+ T cells sorted from blood. The receptor's source is a man between 65 and 80 years old in good health. This chain uses TRBV6-1 with TRBJ2-1, with unresolved D. In nucleotides, the CDR3 is TGTGCCGCCGCCCGGAATGAGCAGTTCTTC. Translation: CAAARNEQFF.